A selection of T cell receptor beta chains follows, all from one sample in a study of T cell responses to AZD1222 COVID-19 vaccine. Generated by immunoSEQ multiplex PCR, the TCRdb table keeps only in-frame clones and is missing some. The table lists 140,000 or so clones, around 83% of them singletons. Material: peripheral blood, obtained 28 days after the second AZD1222 dose. The source is an adult who received the AZD1222 COVID-19 vaccine. Each CDR3 is given with its conserved first and last residue. A D gene is named only where the DNA matches it firmly. Clone size is not always given. Where it is, it says once, few, many or a class for expanded clones.

.	TRBV4-2	.	TRBJ2-2	CASSQRTGGRTGVGELFF	TGTGCCAGCAGCCAACGTACGGGGGGCAGGACGGGTGTCGGGGAGCTGTTTTTT
.	TRBV15	.	TRBJ2-1	CATSREGPVQFF	TGTGCCACCAGCAGAGAAGGTCCCGTACAGTTCTTC
TRBD1	TRBV2	.	TRBJ2-7	CASRDRYSYEQYF	TGTGCCAGCAGGGACAGGTACTCCTACGAGCAGTACTTC
.	TRBV14	.	TRBJ1-6	CASSQETGRNSPLHF	TGTGCCAGCAGCCAAGAAACGGGGAGAAATTCACCCCTCCACTTT
.	TRBV7-9	.	TRBJ2-1	CASAPGAEQFF	TGTGCCAGCGCCCCCGGGGCTGAGCAGTTCTTC
.	TRBV21-1	.	TRBJ1-3	CASSKRGYMGSGNTIYF	TGTGCCAGCAGCAAAAGGGGGTATATGGGCTCTGGAAACACCATATATTTT
TRBD1	TRBV2	.	TRBJ1-1	CASSGGQGRRDTEAFF	TGTGCCAGCAGTGGCGGACAGGGAAGGAGGGACACTGAAGCTTTCTTT
.	TRBV27	.	TRBJ1-2	CASSSATAYNYGYTF	TGTGCCAGCAGTTCGGCTACAGCCTATAACTATGGCTACACCTTC
.	TRBV10-2	.	TRBJ2-1	CASSISPGTFLGFF	TGCGCCAGCAGCATAAGTCCCGGGACGTTTTTGGGGTTCTTC
.	TRBV5-1	.	TRBJ2-1	CASSADPSSYNEQFF	TGCGCCAGCAGCGCGGACCCTAGCTCCTACAATGAGCAGTTCTTC
.	TRBV6-1	.	TRBJ2-3	CASSEMGATDTQYF	TGTGCCAGCAGTGAAATGGGGGCCACAGATACGCAGTATTTT
.	TRBV24-1	few	TRBJ2-1	CATSDLEANGRNEQFF	TGTGCCACCAGTGATTTAGAGGCTAATGGGAGGAATGAGCAGTTCTTC
.	TRBV7-6	.	TRBJ2-6	CASSLLFAGANVLTF	TGTGCCAGCAGCTTGCTATTTGCTGGGGCCAACGTCCTGACTTTC
.	TRBV5-4	once	TRBJ2-5	CASSLATRETQYF	TGTGCCAGCAGCTTGGCCACACGGGAGACCCAGTACTTC
.	TRBV9	few	TRBJ1-3	CASSVSGGSGNTIYF	TGTGCCAGCAGCGTTTCCGGGGGCTCTGGAAACACCATATATTTT
.	TRBV6-6	.	TRBJ2-7	CASSYSADGNSYEQYF	TGTGCCAGCAGTTACTCCGCGGACGGGAACTCCTACGAGCAGTACTTC
.	TRBV18	.	TRBJ2-2	CASSPPVGELFF	TGTGCCAGCTCACCACCGGTCGGGGAGCTGTTTTTT
TRBD1	TRBV28	.	TRBJ1-4	CASRSGQNEKLFF	TGTGCCAGCAGGTCGGGACAGAATGAAAAACTGTTTTTT
TRBD2	TRBV7-2	.	TRBJ2-1	CASSPGLAAPLQFF	TGTGCCAGCAGCCCGGGACTAGCGGCCCCCCTCCAGTTCTTC
.	TRBV7-9	.	TRBJ1-2	CASSLARRGAYGYTF	TGTGCCAGCAGCTTAGCCCGCAGGGGAGCCTATGGCTACACCTTC
.	TRBV9	few	TRBJ1-2	CASSPREGNYGYTF	TGTGCCAGCAGCCCAAGAGAGGGAAACTATGGCTACACCTTC
TRBD1	TRBV30	.	TRBJ2-2	CAWRGQGAINTGELFF	TGTGCCTGGCGAGGACAGGGGGCTATCAACACCGGGGAGCTGTTTTTT
TRBD1	TRBV6-2/TRBV6-3	once	TRBJ1-6	CASTPTGFPPLHF	TGTGCCAGCACCCCGACAGGGTTTCCACCCCTCCACTTT
.	TRBV2	once	TRBJ2-2	CASSELGANTGELFF	TGTGCCAGCAGTGAATTGGGGGCGAACACCGGGGAGCTGTTTTTT
.	TRBV30	.	TRBJ1-1	CAWSVRRSEAFF	TGTGCCTGGAGTGTAAGACGGTCGGAAGCTTTCTTT
TRBD1	TRBV7-9	.	TRBJ2-3	CASSAGQGEVNTQYF	TGTGCCAGCAGCGCGGGACAGGGCGAAGTGAATACGCAGTATTTT
.	TRBV19	.	TRBJ1-5	CASWDGYSNQPQHF	TGTGCCAGTTGGGACGGTTATAGCAATCAGCCCCAGCATTTT
.	TRBV6-5	.	TRBJ1-3	CASRGLSGNTIYF	TGTGCCAGCCGGGGACTGTCGGGAAACACCATATATTTT
TRBD2	TRBV3-1/TRBV3-2	once	TRBJ2-5	CASSQGITGGIQETQYF	TGTGCCAGCAGCCAAGGTATCACGGGGGGGATCCAAGAGACCCAGTACTTC
.	TRBV4-2	.	TRBJ2-7	CASSQELGESFYEQYF	TGTGCCAGCAGCCAAGAATTGGGGGAGTCGTTCTACGAGCAGTACTTC
.	TRBV7-9	.	TRBJ2-1	CASSLQGPGNEQFF	TGTGCCAGCAGCCTACAGGGACCGGGCAATGAGCAGTTCTTC
TRBD2	TRBV7-6	.	TRBJ2-7	CASSLAPMGLAGASYEQYF	TGTGCCAGCAGCTTAGCCCCAATGGGGCTAGCGGGAGCCTCCTACGAGCAGTACTTC
.	TRBV6-5	.	TRBJ1-3	CASHREAGNTIYF	TGTGCCAGCCACAGGGAGGCTGGAAACACCATATATTTT
.	TRBV5-6	once	TRBJ2-7	CASSLDGGTYEQYF	TGTGCCAGCAGCTTGGACGGCGGTACCTACGAGCAGTACTTC
.	TRBV4-2	.	TRBJ2-2	CASSQGGDTGELFF	TGTGCCAGCAGCCAAGGTGGGGACACCGGGGAGCTGTTTTTT
.	TRBV4-2	once	TRBJ2-2	CASSQGTVTGELFF	TGTGCCAGCAGCCAAGGTACAGTCACCGGGGAGCTGTTTTTT
.	TRBV3-1/TRBV3-2	.	TRBJ2-2	CASSEGGGELFF	TGTGCCAGCAGCGAGGGGGGCGGGGAGCTGTTTTTT
TRBD1	TRBV2	.	TRBJ2-5	CASRATRDRQTQYF	TGTGCCAGCAGGGCTACGAGGGACAGACAGACCCAGTACTTC
.	TRBV6-5	.	TRBJ1-6	CASSYVGGSYNSPLHF	TGTGCCAGCAGTTACGTAGGGGGCTCCTATAATTCACCCCTCCACTTT
.	TRBV10-3	.	TRBJ1-2	CAISESWKAGYTF	TGTGCCATCAGTGAGTCTTGGAAGGCTGGCTACACCTTC